A selection of T cell receptor beta chains follows, all from one sample in a study of blood T cells in healthy people across ages. TCRdb passed the 5' RACE reads through MiXCR, listing each CDR3 protein once. Here the sample spans under 1,000,000 distinct CDR3 sequences, about half being singletons. Material for sequencing was blood. Every receptor here comes from a man older than 75 in good health. The CDR3 runs from the conserved cysteine through the conserved F or W. D genes are given only for firm matches. A clone size is listed for some rows: how often the clone was seen (once, few, many), or a class if it is expanded.

size | J | V | D | DNA | CDR3
. | TRBJ2-3 | TRBV6-5 | . | TGTGCCAGCAGTTACTCAGGCAGGGGGAAGGATAGAGGGAGGACAGATACGCAGTATTTT | CASSYSGRGKDRGRTDTQYF
. | TRBJ2-6 | TRBV29-1 | TRBD1 | TGCAGCGTTGGTCACCGGGACAGGGGGCCGGGGGCCAACGTCCTGACTTTC | CSVGHRDRGPGANVLTF
few | TRBJ1-4 | TRBV6-6 | . | TGTGCCAGCAGGGATCCCGGGGGGCGAAAACTGTTTTTT | CASRDPGGRKLFF
few | TRBJ2-7 | TRBV20-1 | TRBD2 | TGCAGTGCAGGACTAGTGAATTCCTACGAGCAGTACTTC | CSAGLVNSYEQYF
many | TRBJ2-1 | TRBV2 | TRBD2 | TGTGCCAGCAGTGAAGCCCCGGGACTAGAGCAGTTCTTC | CASSEAPGLEQFF
. | TRBJ2-6 | TRBV9 | . | TGTGCCAGCAGCGTTACGGAATCTGGGGCCAACGTCCTGACTTTC | CASSVTESGANVLTF
few | TRBJ2-3 | TRBV28 | TRBD1 | TGTGCCGCACTTAGACAGGGTAGCACAGATACGCAGTATTTT | CAALRQGSTDTQYF
. | TRBJ1-4 | TRBV4-2 | TRBD1 | TGTGCCAGCAGCCCACGGGACAGGGGAGATGAAAAACTGTTTTTT | CASSPRDRGDEKLFF
. | TRBJ2-5 | TRBV12-3/TRBV12-4 | TRBD2 | TGTGCCAGCAGTTTATATAGCGGGAGTGGGATTGAGACCCAGTACTTC | CASSLYSGSGIETQYF
few | TRBJ2-7 | TRBV28 | TRBD2 | TGTGCCAGCAGTTTCCCGGGGGGTTACGAGCAGTACTTC | CASSFPGGYEQYF
. | TRBJ2-5 | TRBV27 | . | TGTGCCAGCAGTGCGCATGGAGTTCGCGAGACCCAGTACTTC | CASSAHGVRETQYF
. | TRBJ2-2 | TRBV25-1 | TRBD2 | TGTGCCAGCAGTACTACCGGGACTAGCGGGAGTTTTAACACCGGGGAGCTGTTTTTT | CASSTTGTSGSFNTGELFF
. | TRBJ2-7 | TRBV7-9 | TRBD2 | TGTGCCAGCAGCTCAAGACTAGCGGGGCCCTCCTACGAGCAGTACTTC | CASSSRLAGPSYEQYF
. | TRBJ2-1 | TRBV7-2 | . | TGTGCCAGCAGCTTAGTGTCGGCAGGGAGCACCTACAATGAGCAGTTCTTC | CASSLVSAGSTYNEQFF
. | TRBJ2-5 | TRBV29-1 | . | TGCAGCGCAGTTGAGGGGACCTCGAGTGGTGAGCAGTACTTC | CSAVEGTSSGEQYF
. | TRBJ2-5 | TRBV24-1 | . | TGTGCCACCAGTGATTTTTCGGGGGTCGAGACCCAGTACTTC | CATSDFSGVETQYF
. | TRBJ2-5 | TRBV7-2 | . | TGTGCCAGCAGCTTCCCGTCTCGGCAAGAGACCCAGTACTTC | CASSFPSRQETQYF
. | TRBJ2-1 | TRBV6-6 | . | TGTGCCAGCAGTTACGGGCGGCCCAATGAGCAGTTCTTC | CASSYGRPNEQFF
. | TRBJ2-3 | TRBV30 | . | TGTGTCTCTACCAAAGGCCGACAGGAAAGCACAGATACGCAGTATTTT | CVSTKGRQESTDTQYF
. | TRBJ2-3 | TRBV4-3 | . | TGCGCCAGCAGCCAAGATGGGGGATTACGCACAGATACGCAGTATTTT | CASSQDGGLRTDTQYF
once | TRBJ1-2 | TRBV7-3 | . | TGTGCCAGCAGCTTAACCACTGACAGCTATGGCTACACCTTC | CASSLTTDSYGYTF
many | TRBJ2-6 | TRBV4-3 | . | TGCGCCAGCAGCCAAGGGGCCGGGGCCAACGTCCTGACTTTC | CASSQGAGANVLTF
. | TRBJ2-1 | TRBV5-1 | . | TGCGCCAGCAAGGAGACAGATAGATCCTACAATAAGCAGTTCTTC | CASKETDRSYNKQFF
. | TRBJ2-2 | TRBV7-6 | TRBD1 | TGTGCCAGCAGCTTAGACAGGGGCGCCGGGGAGCTGTTTTTT | CASSLDRGAGELFF
. | TRBJ2-7 | TRBV3-1 | TRBD2 | TGTGCCAGCAGCCAAGGAGCGTATTGGGACGCTAGCGGGTTCTACGAAAGCTCCTACGAGCAGTACTTC | CASSQGAYWDASGFYESSYEQYF
few | TRBJ2-7 | TRBV20-1 | TRBD2 | TGCAGTGCTACTACAATAGCGGGATTCTACGAGCAGTACTTC | CSATTIAGFYEQYF
. | TRBJ2-3 | TRBV7-2 | TRBD2 | TGTGCCAGCAGCTTAGGAGGGCTAGCGGGAGGTCTCACAGATACGCAGTATTTT | CASSLGGLAGGLTDTQYF
. | TRBJ1-2 | TRBV7-6 | . | TGTGCCAGCAGCACCAGGGCGGGGCGGACTAACTATGGCTACACCTTC | CASSTRAGRTNYGYTF